Below are 6 T cell receptor beta chains sequenced from a single sample in a study of shared clonotypes between healthy human individuals. Profiling relied on immunoSEQ multiplex PCR, and the TCRdb table lists in-frame clones only, not all of them. The sample has some 320,000 clones; around nine tenths are singletons. Material for sequencing was memory CD8+ T cells sorted from blood. Noted subset: CD45RO+ cells pooled with CCR7-negative TemRA cells. The source of these receptors is a man younger than 30 in good health.

The chain is built from TRBV6-6 and TRBJ2-7; possible D gene TRBD1, 6 bases. CDR3 length: 12 amino acids. CDR1 is MNHNY and CDR2 is SVGAGI in the germline V gene (reference sequence). Trimming shortened V by 11 bases and J by 2 bases, and 13 bases separated the two germline ends. The CDR3: CASLGDTYEQYF. Written as DNA, the CDR3 is TGTGCCTCCCTCGGGGACACCTACGAGCAGTACTTC.

This clone was picked up one time. Mismatch with germline at one junction end may stem from a read error. The chain has TRBV10-1 and TRBJ2-7; no definite D call. In germline, CDR1 is WNHNN, CDR2 SYGVQD (reference sequence). This CDR3 has 11 residues. CDR3 coding DNA: TGCGCCAACAGTGATGGGGATCAGCAGTACTTC. It yields the protein CANSDGDQQYF.

The J gene is TRBJ1-1, the V gene TRBV29-1; no reliable D call. Germline CDR1 is SQVTM and CDR2 is ANQGSEA. The CDR3 contains 10 residues. V was trimmed by 6 bases and J by 6 bases, leaving 8 bases between them. The CDR3 sequence is CSVASPEAFF. The CDR3 nucleotides are TGCAGCGTCGCCAGCCCTGAAGCTTTCTTT.

The chain uses TRBV19 and TRBJ1-1; D is possibly TRBD1 (5 bases). V lost 6 bases and J lost 0, with 14 bases in between. The CDR3 sequence is 15 residues long. CDR1 and CDR2 (germline): LNHDA, SQIVND (reference sequence). DNA for the CDR3: TGTGCCAGTAGACCAGGGTGGGGTATGAACACTGAAGCTTTCTTT. Its protein product is CASRPGWGMNTEAFF.

The genes are TRBV14 and TRBJ1-1; no firm D call. Trimming took off 3 bases at V and 1 base at J, with 6 bases between the two ends. This CDR3 is 13 amino acids long. The germline gives CDR1 SGHDN, CDR2 FVKESK. CDR3 residues: CASSQYTNTEAFF. The CDR3 DNA is TGTGCCAGCAGCCAGTACACGAACACTGAAGCTTTCTTT.

The V and J genes are TRBV30 and TRBJ1-5; D may be TRBD1 (6 bases). V lost 8 bases and J 4 bases, leaving 18 bases between the germline ends. The CDR3 is 14 residues long. The V gene's germline CDR1 is GTSNPN and CDR2 SVGIG (reference sequence). The CDR3 DNA follows: TGTGCCCGGGGAGGGGGAGCCGAGAATCAGCCCCAGCATTTT. It encodes CARGGGAENQPQHF. Drawing the rest from reference TRBV30 and TRBJ1-5, the complete variable domain is SQTIHQWPATLVQPVGSPLSLECTVEGTSNPNLYWYRQAAGRGLQLLFYSVGIGQISSEVPQNLSASRPQDRQFILSSKKLLLSDSGFYLCARGGGAENQPQHFGDGTRLSIL.